The 23 T cell receptor beta chains below were found in one sample sequenced in a study of Ad26.COV2.S vaccination and SARS-CoV-2 variants. Clones were read by immunoSEQ multiplex PCR, and TCRdb kept only the in-frame ones, dropping some. The sample includes fewer than 500,000 clones, around nine tenths of them seen just once. Treatment in this sample: about 20 received Ad26.COV2.S at low or high dose, single or two shots; several received placebo; per-sample allocation not given. On day 63 after the first injection, vaccine and placebo recipients gave samples. The sample in question was peripheral blood, obtained in a trial of Ad26.COV2.S vaccine versus placebo. The receptors shown here come from a person between 18 and 65 years old who received the Ad26.COV2.S COVID-19 vaccine or a placebo.

J is TRBJ2-1 and V is TRBV2; D is possibly TRBD1 (6 bases). The V end lost 7 bases, the J end lost 4 bases, and 14 bases lay between the germline ends. CDR3 length: 14 amino acids. Looked up from germline, CDR1 is SNHLY and CDR2 is FYNNEI. The CDR3, as DNA: TGTGCCAGCACCGCAGGACAGAGGTACAATGAGCAGTTCTTC. This codes for CASTAGQRYNEQFF.

V usage is TRBV4-3 and J usage is TRBJ2-2; D not resolved. The CDR3 is made up of 15 amino acids. The germline CDR1 and CDR2 sequences are LGHNA and YSLEER. Trimming cost V 3 bases and J 0 bases, with 8 bases left between them. The DNA of the CDR3 is TGCGCCAGCAGCCATAGTTGGGCGAACACCGGGGAGCTGTTTTTT. It encodes CASSHSWANTGELFF.

The chain recombines TRBV7-2 with TRBJ2-7, with a possible D match to TRBD2 (6 bases). The CDR3 contains 16 residues. Germline CDR1 reads SGHTA; CDR2 reads FQGNSA. Trimming removed 1 base at V and 4 bases at J, with 17 bases between. CDR3 sequence (DNA): TGTGCCAGCAGCTTAGAAGGGCGGGGCGGGGTGTACGAGCAGTACTTC. This encodes CASSLEGRGGVYEQYF. Full variable domain (remainder filled in from reference TRBV7-2 and TRBJ2-7): GAGVSQSPSNKVTEKGKDVELRCDPISGHTALYWYRQSLGQGLEFLIYFQGNSAPDKSGLPSDRFSAERTGGSVSTLTIQRTQQEDSAVYLCASSLEGRGGVYEQYFGPGTRLTVT.

This chain's CDR3 is CASRRERYTEAFF. CDR3 sequence (DNA): TGTGCCAGCAGGCGGGAGCGGTACACTGAAGCTTTCTTT. The rearrangement uses TRBV28 and TRBJ1-1; D not certain. Germline V gene lookup returns CDR1 MDHEN and CDR2 SYDVKM. The CDR3 contains 13 residues. Trimming cost V 6 bases and J 3 bases, with 11 bases left between them. Full variable domain (rest looked up from reference TRBV28 and TRBJ1-1): DVKVTQSSRYLVKRTGEKVFLECVQDMDHENMFWYRQDPGLGLRLIYFSYDVKMKEKGDIPEGYSVSREKKERFSLILESASTNQTSMYLCASRRERYTEAFFGQGTRLTVV.

The V and J genes are TRBV10-1 and TRBJ1-1; D gene unclear. Trimming took 0 bases from V and 1 from J, leaving 6 bases between them. Germline assignment: CDR1 WNHNN and CDR2 SYGVQD (reference sequence). The CDR3 is 14 residues long. The CDR3 here is CASSESVGNTEAFF. DNA for the CDR3: TGCGCCAGCAGTGAGTCGGTGGGGAACACTGAAGCTTTCTTT.

This clone was recorded only once. The gene calls are TRBV4-1 and TRBJ2-2; D is uncertain. The V end lost 1 base, the J end lost 0 bases, and 9 bases lay between the germline ends. The V gene's germline CDR1 is MGHRA and CDR2 YSYEKL. The CDR3 is 16 residues long. The CDR3 here is CASSQVAPPNTGELFF. In DNA, the CDR3 is TGCGCCAGCAGCCAAGTCGCACCACCGAACACCGGGGAGCTGTTTTTT.

This rearrangement joins TRBV30 to TRBJ2-3, with D uncertain. CDR1 GTSNPN and CDR2 SVGIG come from the germline V gene (reference sequence). V lost 5 bases to trimming and J lost 5 bases, with 14 bases between them. There are 13 residues in the CDR3. Written as DNA, the CDR3 is TGTGCCTGGGACGGAGTAAGCGTAGATACGCAGTATTTT. Its translation is CAWDGVSVDTQYF.

The genes are TRBV18 and TRBJ1-5; maybe TRBD1 (6 bases). Germline values: CDR1 KGHSH, CDR2 LQKENI. The V and J ends lost 3 bases and 10 bases respectively, with 16 bases between them. CDR3 size: 14 residues. CDR3 protein: CASSPAGAGSPQHF. Here the CDR3 DNA reads TGTGCCAGCTCACCGGCAGGGGCAGGTTCCCCCCAGCATTTT.

This clone was observed once. The rearrangement links TRBV7-9 to TRBJ2-1, with 7 bases identical to TRBD1. The CDR3 consists of 13 residues. Trimming cost V 5 bases and J 12 bases; bases outside gene matches: 10. CDR1 is SEHNR, CDR2 FQNEAQ, per germline (reference sequence). DNA of the CDR3: TGTGCCAGCAGCCCCCAGCCTCCAGGGGGGCAGTTCTTC. It translates to CASSPQPPGGQFF.

The V gene is TRBV7-6, the J gene TRBJ2-1; 10 nucleotides align to TRBD2. CDR3 size: 16 residues. Germline CDR1 SGHVS, CDR2 FNYEAQ. Trimming took 6 bases from V and 7 from J; bases not matched to a gene: 12. CDR3 DNA: TGTGCCAGCAGGGAGGAAGCGGGAGGGCCTTGGAATGAGCAGTTCTTC. Amino acid sequence: CASREEAGGPWNEQFF.

The chain employs TRBV5-1 and TRBJ1-1, with no clear D. Germline values: CDR1 SGHRS, CDR2 YFSETQ. The CDR3 length is 14 residues. V lost 1 base, J lost 6 bases, and 13 bases lay in between. The CDR3 DNA reads as TGCGCCAGCAGCTTGCTCGGCATTCCGGCTGAAGCTTTCTTT. Translating gives CASSLLGIPAEAFF.

The chain links TRBV27 to TRBJ2-7; 7 nucleotides line up with TRBD1. The germline CDR1 and CDR2 sequences are MNHEY and SMNVEV (reference sequence). V lost 5 bases, J lost 2 bases, and 9 bases stayed unmatched. The CDR3 consists of 15 residues. In DNA form, the CDR3 reads TGTGCCAGCAGTCCCACCGGGACAGCAGCCTACGAGCAGTACTTC. Its translation: CASSPTGTAAYEQYF.

V usage is TRBV30 and J usage is TRBJ1-3; D is unclear. Germline CDR1 GTSNPN, CDR2 SVGIG (reference sequence). Trimming removed 2 bases at V and 0 bases at J, with 8 bases between. The CDR3 covers 14 residues. This chain's CDR3 is CAWSHRSSGNTIYF. As DNA, the CDR3 is TGTGCCTGGAGTCACAGAAGCTCTGGAAACACCATATATTTT.

CDR3 loop: CATQPGRDYRSGANVLTF. The CDR3 DNA sequence: TGTGCCACCCAACCGGGGAGGGACTATCGCTCTGGGGCCAACGTCCTGACTTTC. The chain uses TRBV18 and TRBJ2-6; 7 bases fit TRBD2. This CDR3 has 18 amino acids. Germline V gene data show CDR1 as KGHSH and CDR2 as LQKENI. The J segment lost 0 bases and the V segment lost 10 bases, leaving 15 bases of the junction unmatched.

The CDR3 here is CASSPAGTSGRAYNEQFF. DNA for the CDR3: TGTGCCAGCTCACCCGCCGGGACTAGCGGGAGGGCCTACAATGAGCAGTTCTTC. The V and J genes are TRBV18 and TRBJ2-1; 16 bases are a match to TRBD2. The germline gives CDR1 KGHSH, CDR2 LQKENI. With V trimmed by 3 bases and J by 2 bases, 4 bases remained unmatched. This CDR3 region has 18 residues.

The CDR3 DNA is TGCGCCAGCAGTATGGCTAGCGGGAGTCTCAGCACAGATACGCAGTATTTT. Its protein is CASSMASGSLSTDTQYF. The chain carries TRBV5-1 and TRBJ2-3, with 10 bases matching TRBD2. V shed 5 bases and J 0 bases; nucleotides not matched to a gene: 9. Germline V lookup: CDR1 SGHRS, CDR2 YFSETQ. The CDR3 is 17 residues long.

On this clone itself: Other DNA sequences in the sample encode the same CDR3. The chain employs TRBV5-1 and TRBJ2-7; D is undetermined. The germline V gene has CDR1 SGHRS and CDR2 YFSETQ. V lost 0 bases, J lost 0 bases, and 10 bases lay in between. This CDR3 region has 15 residues. The CDR3 is CASSLVGRSSYEQYF. The CDR3 nucleotides are TGCGCCAGCAGCTTGGTCGGCCGAAGCTCCTACGAGCAGTACTTC.

This clone was counted a single time. CDR3: CASSKIWDFHSPYEQYF. The CDR3 DNA reads as TGTGCCAGTAGTAAGATTTGGGACTTCCACTCCCCCTACGAGCAGTACTTC. The V call is TRBV19, the J call TRBJ2-7, with D possibly matching TRBD2 (6 bases). The V and J ends lost 4 bases and 2 bases respectively, with 21 bases between them. CDR3 length equals 17 residues. Germline V gene lookup returns CDR1 LNHDA and CDR2 SQIVND (reference sequence).

The rearrangement uses TRBV28 and TRBJ2-3; 9 nucleotides match TRBD2. CDR3 size: 15 residues. Losses at the gene ends were 2 bases for V and 5 bases for J; bases not matched to a gene: 5. Germline lookup yields CDR1 MDHEN and CDR2 SYDVKM. CDR3 sequence: CASSLLAGTLDTQYF. DNA for the CDR3: TGTGCCAGCAGTTTACTAGCGGGGACGCTAGATACGCAGTATTTT.

The table lists this clone with a few counts. The rearrangement joins TRBV7-9 to TRBJ2-2; the D gene could be TRBD1 or TRBD2 (5 bases each). Germline assignment: CDR1 SEHNR and CDR2 FQNEAQ (reference sequence). Between the trimmed V and J ends, which lost 3 bases and 6 bases, there was a span of 26 bases. The CDR3 contains 19 residues. The CDR3: CASSLAAGTADRFAGELFF. The CDR3 DNA follows: TGTGCCAGCAGCTTGGCCGCTGGGACGGCGGACCGGTTCGCCGGGGAGCTGTTTTTT.

This clone has more than one count but fewer than ten. The chain is built from TRBV3-1 (or the pseudogene TRBV3-2) and TRBJ2-1; D is unclear. The CDR3 loop spans 13 amino acids. Trimming cost V 2 bases and J 6 bases, with 8 bases left between them. The V gene's germline CDR1 is LGHDT and CDR2 YNNKEL (reference sequence). CDR3 residues: CASSQNRANEQFF. The CDR3 region has the DNA TGTGCCAGCAGCCAAAACCGGGCCAATGAGCAGTTCTTC.

This chain uses TRBV6-5 with TRBJ1-6; D is perhaps TRBD1 (5 bases). The germline V gene encodes CDR1 MNHEY and CDR2 SVGAGI. The CDR3 sequence is 16 residues long. With 2 bases removed from V and 13 bases from J, the gap between germline ends came to 21 bases. CDR3 protein: CASSYAVETARGPLHF. For the CDR3, the DNA is TGTGCCAGCAGTTACGCGGTTGAGACAGCCCGCGGGCCCCTCCACTTT.

About this clone itself: The same CDR3 arises from other DNA sequences in this sample as well. The V and J genes are TRBV30 and TRBJ1-1; D is uncertain. Looked up from germline, CDR1 is GTSNPN and CDR2 is SVGIG (reference sequence). Trimming removed 0 bases at V and 1 base at J, with 6 bases between. The CDR3 length is 13 residues. CDR3 amino acids: CAWSVLGNTEAFF. CDR3 in DNA: TGTGCCTGGAGTGTACTAGGGAACACTGAAGCTTTCTTT. The variable domain in full, with the rest retrieved from reference TRBV30 and TRBJ1-1, is SQTIHQWPATLVQPVGSPLSLECTVEGTSNPNLYWYRQAAGRGLQLLFYSVGIGQISSEVPQNLSASRPQDRQFILSSKKLLLSDSGFYLCAWSVLGNTEAFFGQGTRLTVV.